This T cell receptor (beta chain) was retrieved from a study of cytomegalovirus exposure and HLA in healthy donors. The CDR3 consists of 15 residues. The germline gives CDR1 SGHRS, CDR2 YFSETQ. J gave up 6 bases and V 1 base, and 8 bases lay outside the gene matches. Study observations and caveats: Earlier results showed most TCR beta V segments being productive about 87% or about 30% of the time. CMV antigen specificity was confirmed in vitro for three CMV-associated chains. Later analysis reportedly placed an Asian-associated ancestry cluster below the roughly 640-donor mean in N-insertions.

Vbeta (60) and Jbeta (13) primers were used in the PCR. Profiled with immunoSEQ multiplex PCR; TCRdb holds only in-frame clones, not every one. The sample carries 70,000 to 95,000 clones, 70% to 80% recorded once. Turning to this clone: Its antigen remains unknown.

Sequencing was done on a sample of PBMCs. The chain recombines TRBV5-1 with TRBJ2-7, with 9 bases fitting TRBD2. The clonotype was recovered from a woman aged 40 to 50 in good health and CMV-seropositive. The CDR3 loop reads CASSLSSGVLGEQYF. The CDR3 DNA is TGCGCCAGCAGCTTGTCTAGCGGGGTTTTAGGCGAGCAGTACTTC.